This TCR beta chain comes out of a study of T cells in Graves' hyperthyroidism and ophthalmopathy. Overall study results and limits: Blood also contained most expanded thyroid clonotypes above 0.001.

The table lists this clonotype with many counts. No antigen is known for it. The definition of stable Graves' hyperthyroidism was no ophthalmopathy progression within 18 months. Patients aged 18 to 65 had newly diagnosed hyperthyroidism that had lasted under 2 months. Using RNA transcripts as the source, TCR beta CDR3 regions were amplified. The HTBI primer set was used in a first-round RT-PCR of the TCR CDR3. TCRdb independently ran MiXCR on the multiplex PCR reads; one entry per CDR3 protein. The table includes approximately 210,000 distinct CDR3 sequences, approximately 17% detected once. The V and J ends lost 5 bases and 2 bases, in that order; junction bases with no gene match: 4. The CDR3 is 14 amino acids.

This receptor was obtained from a man in his forties or fifties with Graves' hyperthyroidism. Sequenced sample: blood. V usage is TRBV12-3 or TRBV12-4 and J usage is TRBJ1-2; 8 bases match TRBD1. DNA of the CDR3: TGTGCCAGCAGTCGGACAGGGACCAACTATGGCTACACCTTC. The encoded protein is CASSRTGTNYGYTF.